Presented here are 19 T cell receptor beta chains from one specimen sequenced in a study of identical twins. TCRdb itself ran the 5' RACE reads through MiXCR, one entry per CDR3 protein. The sample carries around 1.7 million distinct CDR3 sequences, around 33% recorded once. The sequenced material came from cord blood. The receptors were gathered from a newborn girl in good health.

The chain carries TRBV12-3 or TRBV12-4 and TRBJ2-1, with 10 bases that match TRBD2. The CDR3 length is 18 residues. Losses at the gene ends were 6 bases for V and 5 bases for J; bases not matched to a gene: 16. This chain's CDR3 is CASRVGKWGTSEDNEQFF. DNA of the CDR3: TGTGCCAGCAGGGTCGGGAAGTGGGGGACTAGCGAGGACAATGAGCAGTTCTTC.

CDR3 DNA: TGTGCCAGCAGTTTACCCGAGACAGACTATAATTCACCCCTCCACTTT. Protein sequence: CASSLPETDYNSPLHF. The chain is built from TRBV28 and TRBJ1-6, with a weak D call TRBD1 (5 bases). Trimming pared 2 bases from V and 3 bases from J, leaving 11 bases between. Looked up from germline, CDR1 is MDHEN and CDR2 is SYDVKM. This CDR3 is built from 16 residues. Full variable domain (remainder filled in from reference TRBV28 and TRBJ1-6): DVKVTQSSRYLVKRTGEKVFLECVQDMDHENMFWYRQDPGLGLRLIYFSYDVKMKEKGDIPEGYSVSREKKERFSLILESASTNQTSMYLCASSLPETDYNSPLHFGNGTRLTVT.

This clonotype was picked up a small number of times. The V gene is TRBV3-1, the J gene TRBJ2-7, with 9 nucleotides matching TRBD2. CDR3 length equals 18 residues. CDR1 is LGHDT and CDR2 is YNNKEL in the germline V gene (reference sequence). V was clipped by 0 bases and J by 4 bases; unmatched bases: 13. The CDR3 DNA is TGTGCCAGCAGCCAAGAGATGATGGCGGGAGGGCTCCTATACGAGCAGTACTTC. Encoded protein: CASSQEMMAGGLLYEQYF.

This clonotype has more than one count but fewer than ten. This chain links TRBV28 with TRBJ1-2; unclear D gene. The CDR3 is made up of 13 amino acids. V lost 3 bases to trimming and J lost 8 bases, with 13 bases between them. Per germline, CDR1 MDHEN and CDR2 SYDVKM. The CDR3 region is CASSFGPPKGYTF. The CDR3, as DNA: TGTGCCAGCAGTTTTGGGCCTCCTAAGGGCTACACCTTC.

V usage is TRBV6-6 and J usage is TRBJ1-1; 7 bases are a match to TRBD1. Trimming took 2 bases from V and 3 from J; bases not matched to a gene: 6. Germline V gene sequence: CDR1 MNHNY, CDR2 SVGAGI (reference sequence). This CDR3 has 15 residues. The CDR3 DNA sequence: TGTGCCAGCAGTTACAAAACAGGGGTATACACTGAAGCTTTCTTT. This gives the protein CASSYKTGVYTEAFF.

This clonotype came up a few times. The rearrangement joins TRBV4-1 to TRBJ1-2; TRBD1 agrees at 8 bases. The ends lost 0 bases at V and 3 bases at J; junction bases unmatched: 3. Per the germline V gene, CDR1 is MGHRA and CDR2 is YSYEKL. The length of the CDR3 is 15 residues. The CDR3 loop reads CASSQERTGHYGYTF. The DNA of the CDR3 is TGCGCCAGCAGCCAAGAGCGGACAGGGCACTATGGCTACACCTTC.

This clonotype came up a few times. The chain has TRBV20-1 and TRBJ2-7, with 14 bases lining up with TRBD2. Germline V gene sequence: CDR1 DFQATT, CDR2 SNEGSKA (reference sequence). Trimming cost V 6 bases and J 2 bases; bases outside gene matches: 3. The CDR3 is made up of 14 amino acids. The chain's CDR3 is CSAQGLAGAYEQYF. The CDR3 DNA reads TGCAGTGCGCAGGGACTAGCGGGGGCCTACGAGCAGTACTTC.

This chain connects TRBV20-1 to TRBJ2-7; TRBD1 is a possible D gene (5 bases). V was pared by 0 bases and J by 2 bases, with 11 bases between. CDR3 size: 14 residues. Germline V gene data show CDR1 as DFQATT and CDR2 as SNEGSKA (reference sequence). The CDR3 DNA sequence: TGCAGTGCTAGAGAGCAAGGGGTAACCTACGAGCAGTACTTC. Residues: CSAREQGVTYEQYF.

This clonotype was detected only a few times. The rearrangement uses TRBV29-1 and TRBJ2-1, with D perhaps assigned TRBD1 or TRBD2 (5 bases each). The CDR3 extends over 12 amino acids. Germline V gene data show CDR1 as SQVTM and CDR2 as ANQGSEA. Trimming left V 7 bases short and J 5 bases short, with 12 bases between. The CDR3 DNA follows: TGCAGCGCTGCCCGGGACCACAATGAGCAGTTCTTC. This gives the protein CSAARDHNEQFF.

V usage is TRBV24-1 and J usage is TRBJ2-1; 8 bases fit TRBD2. The CDR3 spans 17 residues. After removal of 6 bases from V and 0 bases from J, the junction contained 9 bases not matched to a gene. In germline, CDR1 is KGHDR, CDR2 SFDVKD. CDR3 coding DNA: TGTGCCACCAGTAGCTCCGGGACTAGGGCCTCCTACAATGAGCAGTTCTTC. It translates to CATSSSGTRASYNEQFF.

This clonotype turned up a few times. The chain recombines TRBV7-2 with TRBJ1-6; D is uncertain. The CDR3 is made up of 15 amino acids. Germline V gene lookup returns CDR1 SGHTA and CDR2 FQGNSA. Trimming removed 1 base at V and 7 bases at J, with 11 bases between. CDR3 protein: CASSLVIGNNSPLHF. In DNA, the CDR3 is TGTGCCAGCAGCTTAGTGATAGGGAACAATTCACCCCTCCACTTT.

This clonotype was recorded a few times. The chain employs TRBV5-6 and TRBJ1-2; the D gene is possibly TRBD1 (5 bases). With 4 bases removed from V and 8 bases from J, the gap between germline ends came to 12 bases. This CDR3 spans 12 amino acids. Germline CDR1 reads SGHDT; CDR2 reads YYEEEE. This chain's CDR3 is CASSPGTQGYTF. The CDR3 DNA follows: TGTGCCAGCAGCCCCGGGACTCAGGGCTACACCTTC.

In this sample, this clonotype turned up a few times. The V call is TRBV7-9, the J call TRBJ2-3; no reliable D call. The germline gives CDR1 SEHNR, CDR2 FQNEAQ (reference sequence). Between the trimmed V and J ends, which lost 6 bases and 2 bases, there was a span of 15 bases. The CDR3 has 15 amino acids. This CDR3 is CASSFSPRVTDTQYF. DNA for the CDR3: TGTGCCAGCAGTTTTTCCCCTAGGGTCACAGATACGCAGTATTTT.

This clonotype appeared a few times. The gene calls are TRBV2 and TRBJ2-3, with unresolved D. The V end lost 7 bases, the J end lost 2 bases, and 16 bases lay between the germline ends. CDR3 length: 15 amino acids. Germline lookup yields CDR1 SNHLY and CDR2 FYNNEI. CDR3: CASNKGGQTTDTQYF. CDR3 sequence (DNA): TGTGCCAGCAACAAAGGTGGCCAAACCACAGATACGCAGTATTTT. Combining the CDR3 with reference TRBV2 and TRBJ2-3 gives the whole variable domain EPEVTQTPSHQVTQMGQEVILRCVPISNHLYFYWYRQILGQKVEFLVSFYNNEISEKSEIFDDQFSVERPDGSNFTLKIRSTKLEDSAMYFCASNKGGQTTDTQYFGPGTRLTVL.

This clonotype has a handful of counts. CDR3 sequence: CASSPRVPADTQYF. CDR3 nucleotides: TGTGCCAGCAGCCCCCGAGTTCCCGCAGATACGCAGTATTTT. This chain links TRBV3-1 with TRBJ2-3; the D is unclear. The CDR3 totals 14 residues. V lost 4 bases and J 4 bases, leaving 12 bases between the germline ends. CDR1 and CDR2 (germline): LGHDT, YNNKEL (reference sequence).

About this clonotype: One base away lies a much larger clone, so this may be a sequencing read error. The chain joins TRBV12-3 or TRBV12-4 to TRBJ2-4, with D perhaps TRBD1 (5 bases). The CDR3 runs 15 residues. The CDR3: CASTFRKGAKNVQYF. The CDR3 coding sequence is TGTGCCAGCACCTTCAGAAAAGGGGCCAAAAACGTTCAGTACTTC.

The J gene is TRBJ2-5, the V gene TRBV9; no reliable D call. V lost 1 base, J lost 5 bases, and 9 bases lay in between. CDR3 length: 13 residues. Germline CDR1 and CDR2: SGDLS and YYNGEE. The CDR3 DNA reads TGTGCCAGCAGCGTAAGCGTCTGGGAGACCCAGTACTTC. It encodes CASSVSVWETQYF.

There are a few counts of this clonotype. The chain carries TRBV29-1 and TRBJ1-4; D is unclear. Trimming shortened V by 4 bases and J by 3 bases, and 12 bases separated the two germline ends. Per germline, CDR1 SQVTM and CDR2 ANQGSEA. This CDR3 is built from 14 residues. The CDR3 coding sequence is TGCAGCGTTGCTCTGGGGTACGCTAATGAAAAACTGTTTTTT. Translation: CSVALGYANEKLFF. Variable domain in full (rest from reference TRBV29-1 and TRBJ1-4): SAVISQKPSRDICQRGTSLTIQCQVDSQVTMMFWYRQQPGQSLTLIATANQGSEATYESGFVIDKFPISRPNLTFSTLTVSNMSPEDSSIYLCSVALGYANEKLFFGSGTQLSVL.

The V gene is TRBV20-1, the J gene TRBJ2-5; 9 positions agree with TRBD2. CDR1 and CDR2 from the germline V gene are DFQATT and SNEGSKA (reference sequence). V was clipped by 2 bases and J by 4 bases; unmatched bases: 2. The CDR3 has 13 residues. The CDR3 sequence is CSARPAGGETQYF. CDR3 DNA sequence: TGCAGTGCTAGACCAGCGGGAGGAGAGACCCAGTACTTC.